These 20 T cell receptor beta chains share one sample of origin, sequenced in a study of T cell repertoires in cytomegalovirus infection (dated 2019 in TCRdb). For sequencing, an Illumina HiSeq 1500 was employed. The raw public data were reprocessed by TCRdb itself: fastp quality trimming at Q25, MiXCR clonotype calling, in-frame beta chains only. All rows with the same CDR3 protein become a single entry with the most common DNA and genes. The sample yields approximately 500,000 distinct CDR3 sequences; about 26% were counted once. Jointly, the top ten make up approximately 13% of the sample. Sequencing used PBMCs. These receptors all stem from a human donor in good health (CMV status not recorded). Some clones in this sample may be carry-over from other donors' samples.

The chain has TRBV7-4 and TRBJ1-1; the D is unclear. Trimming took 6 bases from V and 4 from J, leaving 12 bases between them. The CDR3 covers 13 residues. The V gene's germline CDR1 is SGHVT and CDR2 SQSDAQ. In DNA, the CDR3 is TGTGCCAGCAGTCCCCCGGGGAGCACTGAAGCTTTCTTT. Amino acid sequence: CASSPPGSTEAFF.

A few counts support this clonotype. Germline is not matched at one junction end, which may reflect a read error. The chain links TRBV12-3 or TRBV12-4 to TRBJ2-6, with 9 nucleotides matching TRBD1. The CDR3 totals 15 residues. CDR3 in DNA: TGTGCCAGCAGTCCAGGGACAGGGCGCGCCACCGTCCTGACTTTC. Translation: CASSPGTGRATVLTF.

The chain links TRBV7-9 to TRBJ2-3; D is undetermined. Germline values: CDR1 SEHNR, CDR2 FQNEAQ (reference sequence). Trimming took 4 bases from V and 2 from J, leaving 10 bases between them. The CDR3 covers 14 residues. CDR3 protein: CASSSWTSTDTQYF. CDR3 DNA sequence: TGTGCCAGCAGCTCCTGGACGTCCACAGATACGCAGTATTTT.

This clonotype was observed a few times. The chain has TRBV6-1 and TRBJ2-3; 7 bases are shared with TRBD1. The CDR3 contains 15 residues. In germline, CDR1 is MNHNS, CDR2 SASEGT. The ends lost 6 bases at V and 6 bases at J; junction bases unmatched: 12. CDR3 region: CASRARGQVGDTQYF. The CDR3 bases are TGTGCCAGCAGAGCCAGAGGACAGGTGGGGGATACGCAGTATTTT.

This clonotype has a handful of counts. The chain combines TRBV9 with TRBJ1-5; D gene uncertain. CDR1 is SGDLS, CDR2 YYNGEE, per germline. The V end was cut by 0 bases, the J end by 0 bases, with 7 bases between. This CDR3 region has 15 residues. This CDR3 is CASSVGIHSNQPQHF. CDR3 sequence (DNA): TGTGCCAGCAGCGTAGGAATCCATAGCAATCAGCCCCAGCATTTT.

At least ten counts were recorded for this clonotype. Here the CDR3 reads CASSPSWFLTDTQYF. DNA of the CDR3: TGTGCCAGCAGCCCCTCGTGGTTTCTCACAGATACGCAGTATTTT. The chain couples TRBV7-3 to TRBJ2-3; no reliable D call. Trimming took off 5 bases at V and 2 bases at J, with 14 bases between the two ends. Germline loops: CDR1 SGHTA, CDR2 FQGTGA. The CDR3 is made up of 15 amino acids.

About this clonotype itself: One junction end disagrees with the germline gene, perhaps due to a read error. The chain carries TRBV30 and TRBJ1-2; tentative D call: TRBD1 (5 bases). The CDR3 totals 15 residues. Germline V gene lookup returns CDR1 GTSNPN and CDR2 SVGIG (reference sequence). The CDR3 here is CAWSFGGSYNYGYSF. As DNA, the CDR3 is TGTGCCTGGAGTTTCGGGGGTTCATATAACTATGGATACTCCTTC. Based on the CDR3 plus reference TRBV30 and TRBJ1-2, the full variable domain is SQTIHQWPATLVQPVGSPLSLECTVEGTSNPNLYWYRQAAGRGLQLLFYSVGIGQISSEVPQNLSASRPQDRQFILSSKKLLLSDSGFYLCAWSFGGSYNYGYSFGSGTRLTVV.

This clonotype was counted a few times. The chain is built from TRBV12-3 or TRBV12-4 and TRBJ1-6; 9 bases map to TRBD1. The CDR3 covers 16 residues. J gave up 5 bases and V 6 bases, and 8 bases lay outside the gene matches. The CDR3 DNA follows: TGTGCCAGCAGCTCATCTGGGACAGGGAATAATTCACCCCTCCACTTT. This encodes CASSSSGTGNNSPLHF.

CDR3 residues: CASSYRIGAEAFF. CDR3 nucleotides: TGTGCCAGCAGCTACAGGATAGGCGCTGAAGCTTTCTTT. This sequence joins TRBV7-6 and TRBJ1-1, with a tentative D call TRBD1 (5 bases). Trimming took 4 bases from V and 6 from J, leaving 12 bases between them. The CDR3 sequence is 13 residues long. Germline V lookup: CDR1 SGHVS, CDR2 FNYEAQ.

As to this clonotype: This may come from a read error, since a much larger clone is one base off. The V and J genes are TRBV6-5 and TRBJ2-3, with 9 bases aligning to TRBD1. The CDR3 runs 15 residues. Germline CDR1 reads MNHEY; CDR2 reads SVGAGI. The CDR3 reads CASSSGQGFVDTQCF. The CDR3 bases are TGTGCCAGCAGTTCGGGACAGGGATTTGTAGATACGCAGTGTTTT.

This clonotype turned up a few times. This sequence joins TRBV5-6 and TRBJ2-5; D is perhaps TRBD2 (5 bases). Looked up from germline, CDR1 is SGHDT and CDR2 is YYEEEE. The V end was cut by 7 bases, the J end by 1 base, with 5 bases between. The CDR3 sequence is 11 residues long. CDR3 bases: TGTGCCAGCGAGGGCCAAGAGACCCAGTACTTC. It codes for CASEGQETQYF.

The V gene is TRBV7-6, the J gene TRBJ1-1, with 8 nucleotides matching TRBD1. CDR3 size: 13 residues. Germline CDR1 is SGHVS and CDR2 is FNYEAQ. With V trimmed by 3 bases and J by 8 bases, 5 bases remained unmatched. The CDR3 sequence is CASSFRTGGEAFF. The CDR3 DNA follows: TGTGCCAGCAGCTTCCGAACAGGGGGGGAAGCTTTCTTT.

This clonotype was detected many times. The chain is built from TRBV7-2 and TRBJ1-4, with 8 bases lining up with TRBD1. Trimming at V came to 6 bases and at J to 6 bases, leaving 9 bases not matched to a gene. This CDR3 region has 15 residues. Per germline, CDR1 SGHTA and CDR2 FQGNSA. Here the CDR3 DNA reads TGTGCCAGCAGGACCGGGACAGGCTTTCATGAAAAACTGTTTTTT. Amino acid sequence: CASRTGTGFHEKLFF.

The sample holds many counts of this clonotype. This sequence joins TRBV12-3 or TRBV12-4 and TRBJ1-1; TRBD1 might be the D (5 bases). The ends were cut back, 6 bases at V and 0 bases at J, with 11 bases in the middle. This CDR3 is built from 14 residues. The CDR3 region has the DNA TGTGCCAGCAGACCCGGGACGGTGAACACTGAAGCTTTCTTT. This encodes CASRPGTVNTEAFF.

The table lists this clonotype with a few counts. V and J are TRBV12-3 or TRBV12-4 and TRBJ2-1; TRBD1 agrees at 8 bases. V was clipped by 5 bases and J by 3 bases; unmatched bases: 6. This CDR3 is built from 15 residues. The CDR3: CASSHGQGFYNEQFF. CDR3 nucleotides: TGTGCCAGCAGTCACGGACAGGGCTTCTACAATGAGCAGTTCTTC.

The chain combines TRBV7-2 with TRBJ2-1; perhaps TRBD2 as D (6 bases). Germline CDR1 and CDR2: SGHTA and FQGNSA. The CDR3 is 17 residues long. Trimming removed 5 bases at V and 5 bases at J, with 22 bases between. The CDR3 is CASSDEGRGRMNNEQFF. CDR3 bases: TGTGCCAGCAGCGACGAGGGTCGTGGGAGGATGAACAATGAGCAGTTCTTC.

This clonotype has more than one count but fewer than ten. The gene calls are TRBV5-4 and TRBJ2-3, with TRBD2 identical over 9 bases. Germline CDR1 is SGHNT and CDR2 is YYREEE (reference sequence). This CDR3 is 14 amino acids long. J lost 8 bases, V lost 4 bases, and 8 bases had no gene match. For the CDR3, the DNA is TGTGCCAGCAGCCCTCGGACTAGCGAGGGTACGCAGTATTTT. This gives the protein CASSPRTSEGTQYF.

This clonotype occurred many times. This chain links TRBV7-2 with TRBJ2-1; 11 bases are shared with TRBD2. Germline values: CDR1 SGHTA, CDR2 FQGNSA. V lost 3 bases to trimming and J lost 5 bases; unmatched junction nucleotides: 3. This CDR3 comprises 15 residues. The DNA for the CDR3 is TGTGCCAGCAGCTTTACTAGCGGGAGACACAATGAGCAGTTCTTC. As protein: CASSFTSGRHNEQFF.

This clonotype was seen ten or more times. The CDR3 loop reads CASSLGRTYEQYF. The CDR3 nucleotides are TGTGCCAGCAGCTTAGGCAGAACCTACGAGCAGTACTTC. This rearrangement joins TRBV7-2 to TRBJ2-7, with D unresolved. Deletions cut 1 base from V and 2 bases from J, with 6 bases between. CDR1 and CDR2 (germline): SGHTA, FQGNSA. This CDR3 contains 13 residues.

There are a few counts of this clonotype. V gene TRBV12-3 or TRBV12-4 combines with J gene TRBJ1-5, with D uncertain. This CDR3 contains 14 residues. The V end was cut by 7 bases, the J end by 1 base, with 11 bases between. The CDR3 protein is CASTAFGSNQPQHF. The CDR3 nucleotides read TGTGCCAGCACCGCATTTGGGAGCAATCAGCCCCAGCATTTT.